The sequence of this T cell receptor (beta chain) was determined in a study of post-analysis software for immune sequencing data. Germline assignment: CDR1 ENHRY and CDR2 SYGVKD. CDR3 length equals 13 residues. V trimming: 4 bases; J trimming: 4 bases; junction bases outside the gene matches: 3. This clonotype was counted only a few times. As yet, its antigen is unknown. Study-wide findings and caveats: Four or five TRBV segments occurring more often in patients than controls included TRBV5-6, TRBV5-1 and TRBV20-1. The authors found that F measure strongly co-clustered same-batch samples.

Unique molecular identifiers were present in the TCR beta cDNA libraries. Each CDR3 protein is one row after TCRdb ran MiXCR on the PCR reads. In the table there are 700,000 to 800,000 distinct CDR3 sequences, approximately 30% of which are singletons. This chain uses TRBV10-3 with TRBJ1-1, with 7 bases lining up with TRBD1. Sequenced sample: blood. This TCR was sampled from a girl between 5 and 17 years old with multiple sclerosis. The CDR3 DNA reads TGTGCCATCAGTGGCCAGGGGGGCACTGAAGCTTTCTTT. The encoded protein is CAISGQGGTEAFF.